A single TCR beta chain is shown here with its context. Its cognate antigen is unknown. These data belong to a study of response to subunit inactivated influenza vaccine. Study outcomes and limitations: The authors suggested that every seasonal influenza vaccination recruits few new T cells.

In TCRdb, the RT-PCR reads were re-called with MiXCR into one record per CDR3 protein. The profile covers approximately 500,000 distinct CDR3 sequences, with 12% to 15% appearing a single time and around 10% taken by the ten largest. The CDR3 loop spans 20 amino acids. Trimming at V came to 1 base and at J to 0 bases, leaving 11 bases not matched to a gene. Germline loops: CDR1 LGHNA, CDR2 YSLEER. Sequencing was performed on PBMCs from blood, taken less than 13 days after vaccination. The sequence was collected from a man in his fifties or sixties who received an inactivated influenza vaccine. The chain is built from TRBV4-3 and TRBJ2-6; TRBD1 matches 8 bases. The DNA of the CDR3 is TGCGCCAGCAGCCAAGTCAGGACGGGACAGGTTCTCTCTGGGGCCAACGTCCTGACTTTC. It encodes CASSQVRTGQVLSGANVLTF.